This entry lists 20 T cell receptor beta chains sequenced from one sample in a study of T cell repertoires in cytomegalovirus infection. TCRdb reprocessed the reads with MiXCR, giving one entry per CDR3 protein. Among nearly 550,000 distinct CDR3 sequences, 16% were seen once, and the ten largest hold 20% to 30%. The sample was CD8+ T cells from PBMCs. Every receptor here comes from a human donor in good health (CMV status not recorded). Some clones in this sample may be carry-over from other donors' samples.

This clonotype came up many times. The V gene is TRBV7-8, the J gene TRBJ2-4, with a weak D call TRBD2 (7 bases). The CDR3 is 16 residues long. CDR1 is SGHVS, CDR2 FQNEAQ, per germline. V was cut by 2 bases and J by 2 bases, with 13 bases left in between. CDR3 sequence: CASSLRRGGSKNIQYF. CDR3 bases: TGTGCCAGCAGCTTACGCAGGGGAGGGTCCAAAAACATTCAGTACTTC.

The gene calls are TRBV6-2 or TRBV6-3 and TRBJ2-7; 11 bases agree with TRBD2. This CDR3 has 14 amino acids. Germline CDR1 reads MNHEY; CDR2 reads SVGEGT. The trim removed 2 bases at V and 6 bases at J, leaving 3 bases unmatched. The CDR3 DNA reads TGTGCCAGCAGTTACGGGACTAGCGGCGCCGAGCAGTACTTC. It yields the protein CASSYGTSGAEQYF.

This chain uses TRBV4-2 with TRBJ2-7; TRBD2 aligns across 9 bases. The CDR3 runs 15 residues. V shed 5 bases and J 2 bases; nucleotides not matched to a gene: 7. Germline V lookup: CDR1 LGHNA, CDR2 YNFKEQ. The CDR3 protein is CASSGPGLATYEQYF. The CDR3 nucleotides are TGTGCCAGCAGCGGACCGGGACTAGCCACCTACGAGCAGTACTTC.

The sample holds many counts of this clonotype. The chain uses TRBV4-2 and TRBJ2-1, with a possible D match to TRBD2 (6 bases). CDR3 length: 18 residues. Germline V gene data show CDR1 as LGHNA and CDR2 as YNFKEQ. The V end was cut by 4 bases, the J end by 2 bases, with 21 bases between. The CDR3, as DNA: TGTGCCAGCAGCCGAAGCGTGAGTACGGGGGATCCCTACAATGAGCAGTTCTTC. Translating gives CASSRSVSTGDPYNEQFF.

The V and J genes are TRBV20-1 and TRBJ2-7; TRBD2 is a possible D gene (6 bases). V was cut by 7 bases and J by 3 bases, with 19 bases left in between. Germline values: CDR1 DFQATT, CDR2 SNEGSKA (reference sequence). This CDR3 region has 14 residues. The CDR3 protein is CSGSGTPTFYEQYF. In DNA, the CDR3 is TGCAGTGGTTCCGGGACTCCAACCTTCTACGAGCAGTACTTC.

The table lists this clonotype with many counts. The chain joins TRBV20-1 to TRBJ2-1; tentatively, D is TRBD2 (6 bases). Germline V gene sequence: CDR1 DFQATT, CDR2 SNEGSKA (reference sequence). Trimming cost V 0 bases and J 7 bases, with 16 bases left between them. The CDR3 has 15 residues. The CDR3 loop is CSAREIDSGRNEQFF. In nucleotides, the CDR3 is TGCAGTGCTAGAGAGATTGACAGCGGGCGGAATGAGCAGTTCTTC.

This clonotype was found many times. The rearrangement links TRBV7-9 to TRBJ2-7; maybe TRBD1 (5 bases). The V end lost 3 bases, the J end lost 2 bases, and 11 bases lay between the germline ends. The length of the CDR3 is 14 residues. Germline values: CDR1 SEHNR, CDR2 FQNEAQ (reference sequence). CDR3 region: CASSFVRVPYEQYF. The CDR3 region has the DNA TGTGCCAGCAGCTTCGTCAGGGTTCCCTACGAGCAGTACTTC.

To note about this clonotype: With a much larger clone just one base away, this may be a read error. The rearrangement uses TRBV11-3 and TRBJ2-7; perhaps TRBD1 as D (6 bases). The CDR3 is made up of 12 amino acids. Germline CDR1 reads SGHNT; CDR2 reads YENEEA. V was trimmed by 6 bases and J by 5 bases, leaving 11 bases between them. The CDR3 nucleotides read TGTGCCAGCAGTCGGGACAACAACGAGCAGTACTTC. It specifies CASSRDNNEQYF.

As concerns this clonotype: One end of the junction does not line up with germline, which may come from a read error. V and J are TRBV27 and TRBJ2-7; TRBD1 is a possible D gene (5 bases). The CDR3 spans 13 residues. Germline CDR1 reads MNHEY; CDR2 reads SMNVEV (reference sequence). The CDR3 DNA follows: TGTGTCAGCTCAAGGACATCAACCTACGAGCAGTACTTC. Translation gives CVSSRTSTYEQYF.

This chain uses TRBV7-9 with TRBJ1-3; unclear D gene. Germline V lookup: CDR1 SEHNR, CDR2 FQNEAQ (reference sequence). V dropped 5 bases and J dropped 0 bases, with 14 bases sitting between them. The CDR3 has 16 amino acids. This chain's CDR3 is CASSQRRESSGNTIYF. CDR3 bases: TGTGCCAGCAGCCAGAGAAGGGAGAGCTCTGGAAACACCATATATTTT.

This clonotype was observed at least ten times. This rearrangement joins TRBV20-1 to TRBJ1-1, with D perhaps TRBD1 (5 bases). V gave up 0 bases and J gave up 5 bases, with 13 bases separating them. The V gene's germline CDR1 is DFQATT and CDR2 SNEGSKA (reference sequence). CDR3 length: 14 amino acids. CDR3 in DNA: TGCAGTGCTAGAGAAGGGCAGGGAGGGACTGAAGCTTTCTTT. Its translation is CSAREGQGGTEAFF.

CDR3 protein: CASTPDQLDYEQYF. The CDR3, as DNA: TGTGCCAGCACCCCCGACCAACTAGACTACGAGCAGTACTTC. The rearrangement links TRBV28 to TRBJ2-7, with a weak D call TRBD2 (5 bases). Germline loops: CDR1 MDHEN, CDR2 SYDVKM. V lost 7 bases to trimming and J lost 3 bases, with 16 bases between them. The CDR3 consists of 14 residues.

This clonotype was picked up a small number of times. This chain connects TRBV28 to TRBJ1-2; D call uncertain. The CDR3 loop spans 13 amino acids. The germline gives CDR1 MDHEN, CDR2 SYDVKM. Trimming took 6 bases from V and 7 from J, leaving 15 bases between them. The CDR3 sequence is CASSLLSRVGYTF. The CDR3 DNA sequence: TGTGCCAGCAGCCTTCTTTCTCGGGTTGGCTACACCTTC.

The V call is TRBV28, the J call TRBJ1-2, with no clear D. V lost 5 bases and J lost 2, with 18 bases in between. The CDR3 runs to 16 residues. Germline CDR1 is MDHEN and CDR2 is SYDVKM. The CDR3 region has the DNA TGTGCCAGCAGTCAATCCAACTCTGGAGAGAACTATGGCTACACCTTC. It translates to CASSQSNSGENYGYTF.

This clonotype was observed at least ten times. The rearrangement uses TRBV19 and TRBJ1-2; possibly TRBD1 for D (5 bases). The germline CDR1 and CDR2 sequences are LNHDA and SQIVND (reference sequence). Trimming removed 0 bases at V and 6 bases at J, with 8 bases between. This CDR3 region has 13 residues. CDR3 residues: CASSIEGTNGYTF. In DNA, the CDR3 is TGTGCCAGTAGTATAGAAGGGACCAATGGCTACACCTTC. Together with reference TRBV19 and TRBJ1-2, the CDR3 gives the full variable domain: DGGITQSPKYLFRKEGQNVTLSCEQNLNHDAMYWYRQDPGQGLRLIYYSQIVNDFQKGDIAEGYSVSREKKESFPLTVTSAQKNPTAFYLCASSIEGTNGYTFGSGTRLTVV.

This clonotype has at least ten counts. This rearrangement joins TRBV6-1 to TRBJ2-7; 7 nucleotides align to TRBD2. The ends lost 6 bases at V and 6 bases at J; junction bases unmatched: 14. CDR3 length equals 15 residues. Germline V gene sequence: CDR1 MNHNS, CDR2 SASEGT. The CDR3, as DNA: TGTGCCAGCAGCGAAACTAGCGAGAACCTCTCCGAGCAGTACTTC. This gives the protein CASSETSENLSEQYF.

This clonotype was recorded many times. The chain recombines TRBV12-5 with TRBJ1-2, with D perhaps TRBD1 (6 bases). V lost 1 base, J lost 4 bases, and 25 bases lay in between. Looked up from germline, CDR1 is LGHNT and CDR2 is FRNRAP. The CDR3 length is 19 residues. Here the CDR3 reads CASGLGTAGESRNSYGYTF. Here the CDR3 DNA reads TGTGCTAGTGGTTTGGGGACAGCGGGGGAGAGTCGAAACTCCTATGGCTACACCTTC.

The chain has TRBV4-1 and TRBJ2-1, with 11 nucleotides matching TRBD1. Germline V gives CDR1 MGHRA, CDR2 YSYEKL. This CDR3 region has 16 residues. The V segment lost 0 bases and the J segment 7 bases; nucleotides outside the gene matches: 5. The CDR3 here is CASSQDGQGARNEQFF. In DNA form, the CDR3 reads TGCGCCAGCAGCCAAGATGGACAGGGGGCGCGGAATGAGCAGTTCTTC.

This clonotype came up many times. The CDR3 is CASSQDRTHYEQYF. Here the CDR3 DNA reads TGCGCCAGCAGCCAAGACAGGACACACTACGAGCAGTACTTC. V and J are TRBV4-1 and TRBJ2-7, with TRBD1 as a possible D gene (5 bases). Germline values: CDR1 MGHRA, CDR2 YSYEKL. The V end lost 0 bases, the J end lost 3 bases, and 9 bases lay between the germline ends. This CDR3 contains 14 residues.

This chain uses TRBV5-1 with TRBJ2-7; 12 nucleotides agree with TRBD1. The CDR3 has 13 residues. Germline CDR1 reads SGHRS; CDR2 reads YFSETQ. The J segment lost 6 bases and the V segment lost 7 bases, leaving 5 bases of the junction unmatched. CDR3 sequence: CASGTGGFSEQYF. The CDR3 DNA reads as TGCGCCAGCGGGACAGGGGGCTTCTCCGAGCAGTACTTC.